This is a list of T cell receptor beta chains from one sample in a study of high-grade serous ovarian cancer treatment subgroups. Method: immunoSEQ multiplex PCR; TCRdb's copy keeps in-frame clones and lacks some. The sample includes 2,000 to 2,500 clones, approximately 80% of them seen just once. The specimen sequenced was tumor tissue. These receptors all stem from a human donor with high-grade serous ovarian cancer. Each CDR3 is given with its conserved first and last residue. A D gene is named only where the DNA matches it firmly. Clone sizes are given selectively: once, few, many, or a class where the clone is expanded.

D gene,J gene,clone size,V gene,CDR3 protein,CDR3 DNA
.,TRBJ1-2,.,TRBV23-1,CASSQLPHVRDTNYGYTF,TGCGCCAGCAGTCAGCTCCCCCACGTGAGGGACACAAACTATGGCTACACCTTC
TRBD2,TRBJ2-7,.,TRBV5-1,CASSLSGNYEQYF,TGCGCCAGCAGCTTGAGCGGGAATTACGAGCAGTACTTC
.,TRBJ1-2,.,TRBV21-1,CASSKPRGRDGYTF,TGTGCCAGCAGCAAACCGAGGGGGAGGGATGGCTACACCTTC
.,TRBJ1-3,.,TRBV5-5,CASRGGSPGNTIYF,TGTGCCAGCAGAGGGGGGTCACCTGGAAACACCATATATTTT
.,TRBJ1-2,few,TRBV19,CASSPANYGYTF,TGTGCCAGTAGTCCGGCTAACTATGGCTACACCTTC
TRBD2,TRBJ2-1,.,TRBV9,CASSVEGGLAGPYNEQFF,TGTGCCAGCAGCGTAGAGGGGGGATTAGCGGGGCCCTACAATGAGCAGTTCTTC
TRBD2,TRBJ2-1,once,TRBV7-3,CASSFDGREQFF,TGTGCCAGCAGCTTCGACGGGAGGGAGCAGTTCTTC
.,TRBJ1-5,.,TRBV5-4,CASSLSDFQPQHF,TGTGCCAGCAGCCTTTCGGACTTTCAGCCCCAGCATTTT
.,TRBJ2-5,.,TRBV19,CASSPQRRPETQYF,TGTGCCAGTAGTCCCCAACGGCGGCCGGAGACCCAGTACTTC
.,TRBJ2-7,.,TRBV19,CASIHPRVPNYEQYF,TGTGCCAGTATCCACCCCAGGGTTCCGAACTACGAGCAGTACTTC
.,TRBJ1-6,few,TRBV25-1,CASRPREGRRDSPLHF,TGTGCCAGCAGGCCGCGGGAGGGGAGACGGGATTCACCCCTCCACTTT
.,TRBJ1-3,once,TRBV18,CASSPSGAGVGNTIYF,TGTGCCAGCTCACCTTCAGGTGCAGGGGTTGGAAACACCATATATTTT
.,TRBJ2-5,.,TRBV19,CATGPGGGETQYF,TGTGCCACTGGTCCCGGAGGGGGGGAGACCCAGTACTTC